A selection of T cell receptor beta chains follows, all from one sample in a study of control samples from healthy donors and cancer patients. Some clones are missing from TCRdb's copy, which holds only in-frame ones; the method was immunoSEQ multiplex PCR. The sample lists roughly 130,000 clones; 85% to 95% were seen once. Material for sequencing was blood. Receptors originate from a man younger than 30 in good health. Each CDR3 is given with its conserved first and last residue. A D gene is named only where the DNA matches it firmly. Clone size is stated in some rows and not others, as once, few, many or a class when expanded.

size | J | D | V | CDR3 | DNA
. | TRBJ1-5 | TRBD1 | TRBV3-1/TRBV3-2 | CASSQDRAGGGNQPQHF | TGTGCCAGCAGCCAAGATCGAGCAGGGGGCGGCAATCAGCCCCAGCATTTT
few | TRBJ1-6 | . | TRBV5-5 | CASSPDSERPLHF | TGTGCCAGCAGCCCTGACAGTGAGCGACCCCTCCACTTT
. | TRBJ1-1 | . | TRBV4-1 | CASSQPLNTEAFF | TGCGCCAGCAGCCAGCCCTTGAACACTGAAGCTTTCTTT
once | TRBJ2-3 | TRBD2 | TRBV11-1 | CASSWAGRDGTDTQYF | TGTGCCAGCAGCTGGGCCGGGAGGGACGGCACAGATACGCAGTATTTT
once | TRBJ2-3 | TRBD2 | TRBV19 | CASSIGSGGTDTQYF | TGTGCCAGTAGTATAGGTAGCGGGGGCACAGATACGCAGTATTTT
. | TRBJ1-3 | . | TRBV10-2 | CASREGSYSGNTIYF | TGCGCCAGCAGGGAAGGGTCCTATTCTGGAAACACCATATATTTT
. | TRBJ1-1 | . | TRBV5-4 | CASRGTNTEAFF | TGTGCCAGCAGGGGCACGAACACTGAAGCTTTCTTT
. | TRBJ2-2 | . | TRBV10-3 | CAIKWEDTGELFF | TGTGCCATCAAATGGGAGGACACCGGGGAGCTGTTTTTT
. | TRBJ2-7 | . | TRBV9 | CASSVGGRYEQYF | TGTGCCAGCAGCGTAGGAGGCAGATACGAGCAGTACTTC
. | TRBJ1-3 | TRBD1 | TRBV7-9 | CASSMTGGAGNTIYF | TGTGCCAGCAGCATGACAGGGGGCGCTGGAAACACCATATATTTT
. | TRBJ1-1 | . | TRBV2 | CASSVIAGNTEAFF | TGTGCCAGCAGTGTCATCGCGGGGAACACTGAAGCTTTCTTT
. | TRBJ1-2 | . | TRBV30 | CAWSGLKGGSGGYTF | TGTGCCTGGAGTGGCCTGAAGGGGGGCTCTGGCGGCTACACCTTC
. | TRBJ2-3 | . | TRBV11-1 | CASRSITDTQYF | TGTGCCAGCAGATCTATCACAGATACGCAGTATTTT
. | TRBJ1-5 | TRBD1 | TRBV4-1 | CASSFRLTGEQPQHF | TGCGCCAGCAGCTTTCGCTTGACAGGGGAACAGCCCCAGCATTTT
. | TRBJ1-2 | TRBD1 | TRBV5-1 | CASRRGQGPGYTF | TGCGCCAGCAGACGGGGACAGGGTCCCGGCTACACCTTC
few | TRBJ2-2 | . | TRBV7-9 | CASPTERIANTGELFF | TGTGCCAGTCCCACCGAAAGGATAGCGAACACCGGGGAGCTGTTTTTT
. | TRBJ1-2 | . | TRBV14 | CASKTNWEDGYTF | TGTGCCAGCAAAACCAACTGGGAGGATGGCTACACCTTC
. | TRBJ1-1 | . | TRBV5-1 | CASCRGGLGNTEAFF | TGCGCCAGCTGCCGGGGAGGGTTAGGGAACACTGAAGCTTTCTTT
. | TRBJ2-1 | TRBD1 | TRBV5-6 | CASSLFLDRERDEQFF | TGTGCCAGCAGCTTATTTCTGGACAGGGAACGGGATGAGCAGTTCTTC
. | TRBJ2-3 | TRBD2 | TRBV5-1 | CASSLSLAGSTDTQYF | TGCGCCAGCAGCTTGTCGCTAGCGGGGAGCACAGATACGCAGTATTTT
. | TRBJ1-1 | TRBD1 | TRBV27 | CASSLPGGGEAFF | TGTGCCAGCAGTTTGCCAGGGGGGGGTGAAGCTTTCTTT
. | TRBJ1-1 | . | TRBV4-2 | CASSQDAGTGTEAFF | TGTGCCAGCAGCCAAGATGCGGGAACGGGCACTGAAGCTTTCTTT
. | TRBJ2-4 | . | TRBV4-1 | CASSQGGSTKNIQYF | TGCGCCAGCAGCCAAGGGGGGTCCACCAAAAACATTCAGTACTTC
. | TRBJ2-7 | TRBD1 | TRBV10-1 | CASSDRQGLITYEQYF | TGCGCCAGCAGTGATCGACAGGGGCTAATCACCTACGAGCAGTACTTC
. | TRBJ1-3 | . | TRBV3-1/TRBV3-2 | CASSQAPGTGNTIYF | TGTGCCAGCAGCCAAGCTCCCGGGACGGGAAACACCATATATTTT
. | TRBJ1-4 | . | TRBV7-9 | CASSQPNEKLFF | TGTGCCAGCAGCCAACCTAATGAAAAACTGTTTTTT
. | TRBJ2-2 | . | TRBV6-6 | CASRPLMGRDTGELFF | TGTGCCAGCAGACCCCTTATGGGGAGAGACACCGGGGAGCTGTTTTTT
. | TRBJ1-3 | . | TRBV7-6 | CASINSPLSGNTIYF | TGTGCCAGCATAAACAGTCCTCTCTCTGGAAACACCATATATTTT
. | TRBJ1-1 | . | TRBV30 | CAWNPGLNTEAFF | TGTGCCTGGAATCCGGGATTGAACACTGAAGCTTTCTTT
. | TRBJ1-2 | . | TRBV3-1/TRBV3-2 | CASSQEGRVGYGYTF | TGTGCCAGCAGCCAAGAGGGCCGTGTTGGCTATGGCTACACCTTC
. | TRBJ2-4 | . | TRBV18 | CASSPQGSTKNIQYF | TGTGCCAGCTCACCACAGGGGAGCACCAAAAACATTCAGTACTTC
. | TRBJ1-5 | . | TRBV7-9 | CASGLAGYNQPQHF | TGTGCCAGTGGTTTGGCAGGGTACAATCAGCCCCAGCATTTT
. | TRBJ2-7 | TRBD2 | TRBV6-6 | CASSPGTSGPYEQYF | TGTGCCAGCAGCCCCGGGACTAGCGGTCCTTACGAGCAGTACTTC
few | TRBJ1-5 | . | TRBV6-5 | CASTAEGLHQPQHF | TGTGCCAGCACCGCGGAAGGGTTGCATCAGCCCCAGCATTTT
many | TRBJ2-1 | . | TRBV3-1/TRBV3-2 | CASSQGWGSYNEQFF | TGTGCCAGCAGCCAAGGGTGGGGCTCCTACAATGAGCAGTTCTTC
. | TRBJ2-3 | TRBD2 | TRBV19 | CASSLTSGGVGDTQYF | TGTGCCAGTAGCCTGACTAGCGGGGGGGTTGGAGATACGCAGTATTTT
. | TRBJ1-2 | . | TRBV5-1 | CASSLGGLMDYTF | TGCGCCAGCAGCTTAGGGGGGCTTATGGACTACACCTTC